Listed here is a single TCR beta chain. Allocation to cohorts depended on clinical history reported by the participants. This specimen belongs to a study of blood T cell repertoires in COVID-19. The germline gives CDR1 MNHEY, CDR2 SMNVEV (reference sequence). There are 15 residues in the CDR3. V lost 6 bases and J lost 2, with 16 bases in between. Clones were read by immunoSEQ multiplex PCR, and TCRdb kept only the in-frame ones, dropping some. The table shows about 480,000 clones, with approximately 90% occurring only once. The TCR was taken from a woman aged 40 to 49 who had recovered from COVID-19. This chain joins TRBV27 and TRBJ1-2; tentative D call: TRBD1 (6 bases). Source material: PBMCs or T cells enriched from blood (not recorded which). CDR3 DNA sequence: TGTGCCAGCAGACTCGCCATAACAGGGAACTATGGCTACACCTTC. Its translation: CASRLAITGNYGYTF.